The following is a T cell receptor (beta chain) sequence with its context. With 60 Vbeta and 13 Jbeta primers, the PCR was carried out. The table came from immunoSEQ multiplex PCR; TCRdb's copy has only in-frame clones and leaves some out. Its listing shows 90,000 to 150,000 clones. The ends lost 1 base at V and 0 bases at J; junction bases unmatched: 6. Germline V gene lookup returns CDR1 SGHRS and CDR2 YFSETQ. This CDR3 contains 17 residues. This sample is part of a study of cytomegalovirus exposure and HLA in healthy donors. Study details: Within the Caucasian-associated ancestry cluster were roughly 82% of the approximately 400 genotyped donors.

The rearrangement links TRBV5-1 to TRBJ1-2; TRBD1 matches at 10 bases. The source is a man younger than 35 in good health and CMV-seronegative. Material for sequencing was PBMCs. CDR3 in DNA: TGCGCCAGCAGCTTGTGGACAGGGGGGGATTCTAACTATGGCTACACCTTC. It is translated as CASSLWTGGDSNYGYTF.